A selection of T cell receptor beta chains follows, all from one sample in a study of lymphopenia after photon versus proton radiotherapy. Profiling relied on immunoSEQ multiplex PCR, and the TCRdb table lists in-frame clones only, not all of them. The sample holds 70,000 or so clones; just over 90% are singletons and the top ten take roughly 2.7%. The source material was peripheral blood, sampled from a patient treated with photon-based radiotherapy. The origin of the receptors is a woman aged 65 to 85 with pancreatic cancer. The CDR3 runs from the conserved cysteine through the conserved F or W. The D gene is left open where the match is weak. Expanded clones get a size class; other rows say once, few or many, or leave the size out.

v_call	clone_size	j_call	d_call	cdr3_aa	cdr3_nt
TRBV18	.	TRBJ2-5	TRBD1	CASSPQTGGPETQYF	TGTGCCAGCTCACCACAGACAGGGGGCCCAGAGACCCAGTACTTC
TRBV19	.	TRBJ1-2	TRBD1	CASSNRGYGYTF	TGTGCCAGTAGTAACAGGGGATATGGCTACACCTTC
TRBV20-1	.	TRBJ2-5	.	CSALVRETQYF	TGCAGTGCATTGGTCCGGGAGACCCAGTACTTC
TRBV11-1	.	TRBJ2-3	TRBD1	CASSPHLRGQTDTQYF	TGTGCCAGCAGCCCCCACTTGAGGGGGCAAACAGATACGCAGTATTTT
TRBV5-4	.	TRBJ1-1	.	CASSLVGVTSTEAFF	TGTGCCAGCAGCTTGGTTGGGGTAACTAGCACTGAAGCTTTCTTT
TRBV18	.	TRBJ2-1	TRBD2	CASSPGLAGYSYNEQFF	TGTGCCAGCTCACCTGGTCTAGCGGGTTACTCCTACAATGAGCAGTTCTTC
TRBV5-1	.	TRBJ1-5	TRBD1	CASSLGVGQGVRNQPQHF	TGCGCCAGCAGCTTGGGGGTGGGACAGGGAGTCCGCAATCAGCCCCAGCATTTT
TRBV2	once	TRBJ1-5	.	CASSEGGSQPQHF	TGTGCCAGCAGTGAAGGGGGGAGTCAGCCCCAGCATTTT
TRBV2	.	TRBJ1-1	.	CASSKTENTEAFF	TGTGCCAGCAGCAAGACAGAGAACACTGAAGCTTTCTTT
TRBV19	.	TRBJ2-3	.	CASSGSVDTQYF	TGTGCCAGTAGCGGGAGTGTAGATACGCAGTATTTT
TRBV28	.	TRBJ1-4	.	CASSLGGTISGKLFF	TGTGCCAGCAGTTTAGGGGGGACCATCTCGGGAAAACTGTTTTTT
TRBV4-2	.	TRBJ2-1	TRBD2	CASSHTPSGRSYNEQFF	TGTGCCAGCAGCCATACCCCTAGCGGGAGGAGCTACAATGAGCAGTTCTTC
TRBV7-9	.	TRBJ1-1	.	CASSLSGMNTEAFF	TGTGCCAGCAGCTTATCGGGGATGAACACTGAAGCTTTCTTT
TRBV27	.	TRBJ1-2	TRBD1	CASGHDRGVYGYTF	TGTGCCAGCGGGCACGACAGGGGGGTCTATGGCTACACCTTC
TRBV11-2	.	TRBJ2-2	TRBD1	CASSLITGGKTGELFF	TGTGCCAGCAGCTTAATAACAGGGGGCAAGACCGGGGAGCTGTTTTTT
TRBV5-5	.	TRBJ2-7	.	CASSLRGFSSYEQYF	TGTGCCAGCAGCTTGAGAGGCTTCAGCTCCTACGAGCAGTACTTC
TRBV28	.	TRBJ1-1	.	CAARENTEAFF	TGTGCGGCCAGGGAGAACACTGAAGCTTTCTTT
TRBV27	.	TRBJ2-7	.	CASSRARGEQYF	TGTGCCAGCAGTAGGGCCCGAGGTGAGCAGTACTTC
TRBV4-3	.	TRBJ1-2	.	CASSPLAGTGYGYTF	TGCGCCAGCAGCCCACTAGCAGGGACCGGCTATGGCTACACCTTC
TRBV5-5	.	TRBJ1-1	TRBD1	CASSLLQGASSEAFF	TGTGCCAGCAGCTTGTTACAGGGGGCAAGCTCTGAAGCTTTCTTT
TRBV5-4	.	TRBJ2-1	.	CASSLAKAGWNEQFF	TGTGCCAGCAGCCTGGCAAAAGCGGGCTGGAATGAGCAGTTCTTC
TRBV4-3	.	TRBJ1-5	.	CASSQDISGRNQPQHF	TGCGCCAGCAGCCAAGATATTTCAGGTCGCAATCAGCCCCAGCATTTT